The 16 T cell receptor beta chains below all came from one sample that was sequenced in a study of shared clonotypes between healthy human individuals. Sequencing was performed with immunoSEQ multiplex PCR; in TCRdb, only in-frame clones are kept and a portion is missing. This sample yields 180,000 or so clones, of which over 85% are seen a single time; about 0.067% belongs to the top ten. Sequenced sample: naive CD4+ T cells sorted from blood. Subset reported: CD45RA+ positively selected. The receptors come from a woman in her twenties or thirties in good health.

This chain uses TRBV20-1 with TRBJ1-1; D is unclear. The germline V and J ends were trimmed by 5 bases and 1 base, with 5 bases remaining between them. Germline V CDR1 and CDR2: DFQATT, SNEGSKA (reference sequence). The CDR3 length is 11 residues. The CDR3 DNA sequence: TGCAGTGCTTCTGCGAACACTGAAGCTTTCTTT. It encodes CSASANTEAFF.

This chain uses TRBV28 with TRBJ2-5, with TRBD1 identical over 7 bases. The end of the DNA fits TRBJ2-7 better, so the J call may be wrong. This CDR3 comprises 12 residues. Per the germline V gene, CDR1 is MDHEN and CDR2 is SYDVKM. The CDR3 protein is CASRRQGYEQYF. In DNA, the CDR3 is TGTGCCAGCAGAAGACAGGGCTACGAGCAGTACTTC.

The V call is TRBV4-2, the J call TRBJ2-1, with D possibly TRBD1 on 6 matching bases. CDR1 is LGHNA and CDR2 is YNFKEQ in the germline V gene. This CDR3 is 16 amino acids long. The V and J ends lost 0 bases and 3 bases respectively, with 12 bases between them. CDR3 sequence: CASSQEGHLDYNEQFF. CDR3 DNA: TGTGCCAGCAGCCAAGAGGGACACTTAGACTACAATGAGCAGTTCTTC.

This clone has a handful of counts. Other DNA sequences in this specimen translate into the identical CDR3. The chain recombines TRBV6-5 with TRBJ2-7, with TRBD1 matching over 8 bases. The CDR3 totals 13 residues. Germline CDR1 and CDR2: MNHEY and SVGAGI. Trimming cost V 8 bases and J 3 bases; bases outside gene matches: 6. CDR3 sequence: CASGRDRHYEQYF. The CDR3 DNA reads TGTGCCAGCGGCCGGGACAGGCACTACGAGCAGTACTTC.

This rearrangement joins TRBV19 to TRBJ2-1; 7 bases are shared with TRBD1. The ends lost 5 bases at V and 8 bases at J; junction bases unmatched: 12. The CDR3 has 15 amino acids. Germline assignment: CDR1 LNHDA and CDR2 SQIVND (reference sequence). CDR3 sequence (DNA): TGTGCCAGTAGTCAGGGGGACCTAATAGGAGATGAGCAGTTCTTC. This translates into CASSQGDLIGDEQFF.

The chain joins TRBV11-3 to TRBJ2-5, with a possible D match to TRBD2 (5 bases). The CDR3 extends over 12 amino acids. The ends were cut back, 5 bases at V and 9 bases at J, with 13 bases in the middle. Germline assignment: CDR1 SGHNT and CDR2 YENEEA. The DNA of the CDR3 is TGTGCCAGCAGCAAACACCCGGAGGCCCAGTACTTC. This codes for CASSKHPEAQYF.

V usage is TRBV4-1 and J usage is TRBJ2-5; 11 bases fit TRBD2. Near its end, the DNA agrees better with TRBJ2-7, so the J call may be wrong. Looked up from germline, CDR1 is MGHRA and CDR2 is YSYEKL. CDR3 length: 16 amino acids. The DNA of the CDR3 is TGCGCCAGCAGCCAACCCGGGACTAGCGGTTACTACGAGCAGTACTTC. Its protein product is CASSQPGTSGYYEQYF.

This clone was picked up one time. The chain uses TRBV19 and TRBJ1-1; weak D call: TRBD1 (5 bases). V was pared by 4 bases and J by 1 base, with 10 bases between. CDR3 length equals 14 residues. The germline CDR1 and CDR2 sequences are LNHDA and SQIVND (reference sequence). DNA for the CDR3: TGTGCCAGTAGTACCGCAGGGCGGAACACTGAAGCTTTCTTT. It encodes CASSTAGRNTEAFF.

The rearrangement uses TRBV4-2 and TRBJ2-1; D perhaps matches TRBD2 (6 bases). The CDR3 length is 17 residues. Germline lookup yields CDR1 LGHNA and CDR2 YNFKEQ. V shed 0 bases and J shed 0 bases, with 12 bases lying between them. The CDR3 protein is CASSQDPAGSSYNEQFF. CDR3 in DNA: TGTGCCAGCAGCCAAGACCCAGCCGGGAGCTCCTACAATGAGCAGTTCTTC.

This CDR3 reads CASSILGTHNEQFF. The DNA of the CDR3 is TGTGCCAGCAGTATCCTCGGGACTCACAATGAGCAGTTCTTC. The chain joins TRBV27 to TRBJ2-1; TRBD2 is a possible D gene (6 bases). Germline CDR1 reads MNHEY; CDR2 reads SMNVEV (reference sequence). With 5 bases removed from V and 5 bases from J, the gap between germline ends came to 13 bases. The CDR3 spans 14 residues.

The V gene is TRBV11-2, the J gene TRBJ2-4; 7 bases are a match to TRBD1. The CDR3 covers 15 residues. V dropped 4 bases and J dropped 3; count of bases not matched to a gene: 6. The germline gives CDR1 SGHAT, CDR2 FQNNGV. The CDR3 sequence is CASSSYRDSKNIQYF. CDR3 coding DNA: TGTGCCAGCAGCTCTTACCGGGACAGCAAAAACATTCAGTACTTC.

The chain carries TRBV28 and TRBJ2-5, with unresolved D. Germline V gene sequence: CDR1 MDHEN, CDR2 SYDVKM. The CDR3 loop spans 11 amino acids. V shed 1 base and J shed 9 bases, with 6 bases lying between them. CDR3 DNA sequence: TGTGCCAGCAGTTTATTGACCTCCCAGTACTTC. This sequence encodes CASSLLTSQYF. The full variable domain, rest sourced from reference TRBV28 and TRBJ2-5, is DVKVTQSSRYLVKRTGEKVFLECVQDMDHENMFWYRQDPGLGLRLIYFSYDVKMKEKGDIPEGYSVSREKKERFSLILESASTNQTSMYLCASSLLTSQYFGPGTRLLVL.

This sequence joins TRBV28 and TRBJ1-2; 10 bases match TRBD1. The CDR3 is 14 amino acids. The V segment lost 7 bases and the J segment 3 bases; nucleotides outside the gene matches: 5. CDR1 is MDHEN and CDR2 is SYDVKM in the germline V gene. The CDR3 loop reads CASTLTGGYYGYTF. DNA for the CDR3: TGTGCCAGCACCCTGACAGGGGGCTACTATGGCTACACCTTC.

This clone came up a few times. The chain couples TRBV6-5 to TRBJ2-7; possibly TRBD1 for D (5 bases). Germline values: CDR1 MNHEY, CDR2 SVGAGI. This CDR3 is 14 amino acids long. Trimming stripped 7 bases from V and 2 bases from J, with 15 bases between. CDR3 region: CASTTSGIPYEQYF. DNA for the CDR3: TGTGCCAGCACCACTTCAGGGATCCCCTACGAGCAGTACTTC.

The chain links TRBV4-1 to TRBJ1-1, with a weak D call TRBD1 (6 bases). V lost 3 bases to trimming and J lost 8 bases, with 19 bases between them. The CDR3 totals 15 residues. Germline-derived CDR1 and CDR2 are MGHRA and YSYEKL. The CDR3 DNA sequence: TGCGCCAGCAGCCAGACAGACAGGAGAGAGTACGAAGCTTTCTTT. This sequence encodes CASSQTDRREYEAFF.

As to this clone: Compared with germline, one end of the junction differs, possibly owing to a read error. The chain links TRBV19 to TRBJ1-1, with 9 bases lining up with TRBD1. The CDR3 is made up of 15 amino acids. Germline V CDR1 and CDR2: LNHDA, SQIVND (reference sequence). The CDR3 coding sequence is TGTGCCAGTAGTTTCACCGGGACAGGGAACGCTGAAGCTTTCTTT. Protein product: CASSFTGTGNAEAFF.